This T cell receptor beta chain was found in a study of T cells after yellow fever vaccination. Whole-study context: Libraries from low-cell-number fractions were prepared with the SMART-Seq v4 Ultra Low Input RNA kit.

CDR1 and CDR2 from the germline V gene are LGHNA and YSLEER. The CDR3 spans 14 residues. Trimming removed 4 bases at V and 4 bases at J, with 10 bases between. MiXCR, run by TCRdb on the 5' RACE reads, gives a single entry per CDR3 protein. This sample has 300,000 or so distinct CDR3 sequences, with around 10% found just once. This receptor was obtained from a man younger than 30 who received the YFV17D yellow fever vaccine. This chain uses TRBV4-3 with TRBJ1-4; no clear D. The sample in question was CD4+ T cells sorted from PBMCs, obtained 5 days after the yellow fever booster vaccination. The CDR3 reads CASSLSGGNEKLFF. As DNA, the CDR3 is TGCGCCAGCAGCCTCTCGGGCGGTAATGAAAAACTGTTTTTT.